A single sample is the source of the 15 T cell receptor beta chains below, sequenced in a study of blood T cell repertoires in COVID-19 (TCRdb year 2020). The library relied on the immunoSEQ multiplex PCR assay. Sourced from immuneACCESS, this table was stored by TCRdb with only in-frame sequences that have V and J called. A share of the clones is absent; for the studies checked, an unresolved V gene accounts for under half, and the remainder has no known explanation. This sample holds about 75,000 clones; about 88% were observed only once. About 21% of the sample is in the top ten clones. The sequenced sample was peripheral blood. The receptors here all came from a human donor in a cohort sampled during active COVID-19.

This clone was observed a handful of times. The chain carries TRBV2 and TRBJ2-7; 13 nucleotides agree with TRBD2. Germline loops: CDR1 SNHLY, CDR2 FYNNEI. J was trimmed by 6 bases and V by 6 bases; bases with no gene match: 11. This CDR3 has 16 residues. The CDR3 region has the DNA TGTGCCAGCAGGGGACTAGCGGGATCAGTACAGGTCGAGCAGTACTTC. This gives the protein CASRGLAGSVQVEQYF.

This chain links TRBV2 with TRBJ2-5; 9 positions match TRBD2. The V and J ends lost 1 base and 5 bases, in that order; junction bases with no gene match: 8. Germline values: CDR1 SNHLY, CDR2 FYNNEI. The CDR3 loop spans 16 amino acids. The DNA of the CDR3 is TGTGCCAGCAGTGAAGGGCCTAGCGGGGCTGGGGAGACCCAGTACTTC. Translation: CASSEGPSGAGETQYF.

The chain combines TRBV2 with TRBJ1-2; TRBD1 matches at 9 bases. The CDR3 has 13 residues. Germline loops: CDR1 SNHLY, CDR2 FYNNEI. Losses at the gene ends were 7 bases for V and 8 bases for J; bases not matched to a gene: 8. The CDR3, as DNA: TGTGCCAGCAACTATCCGGACAGGGGCGGCTACACCTTC. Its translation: CASNYPDRGGYTF.

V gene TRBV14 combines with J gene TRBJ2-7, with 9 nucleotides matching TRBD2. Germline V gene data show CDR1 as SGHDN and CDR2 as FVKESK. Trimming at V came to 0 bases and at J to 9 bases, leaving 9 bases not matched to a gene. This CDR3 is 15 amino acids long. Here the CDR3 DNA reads TGTGCCAGCAGCCAAGATTGGTTAGCGGGAGCGGGGCAGTACTTC. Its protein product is CASSQDWLAGAGQYF.

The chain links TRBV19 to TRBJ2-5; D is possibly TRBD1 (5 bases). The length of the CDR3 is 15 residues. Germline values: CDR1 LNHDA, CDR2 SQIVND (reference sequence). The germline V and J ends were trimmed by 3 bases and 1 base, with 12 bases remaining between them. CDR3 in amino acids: CASSMGWGPQETQYF. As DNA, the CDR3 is TGTGCCAGTAGTATGGGCTGGGGCCCCCAAGAGACCCAGTACTTC.

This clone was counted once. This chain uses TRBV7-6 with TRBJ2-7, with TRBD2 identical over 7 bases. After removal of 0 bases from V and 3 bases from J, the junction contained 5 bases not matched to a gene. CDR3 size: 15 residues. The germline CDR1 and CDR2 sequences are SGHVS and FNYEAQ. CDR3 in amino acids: CASSLAEASGYEQYF. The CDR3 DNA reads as TGTGCCAGCAGCTTAGCTGAGGCTAGCGGCTACGAGCAGTACTTC.

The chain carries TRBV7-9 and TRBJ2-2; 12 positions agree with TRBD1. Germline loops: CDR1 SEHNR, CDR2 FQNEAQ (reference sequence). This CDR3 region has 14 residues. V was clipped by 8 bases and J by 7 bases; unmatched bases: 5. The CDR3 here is CASRGQGAGGELFF. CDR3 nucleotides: TGTGCCAGCCGGGGACAGGGGGCCGGCGGGGAGCTGTTTTTT.

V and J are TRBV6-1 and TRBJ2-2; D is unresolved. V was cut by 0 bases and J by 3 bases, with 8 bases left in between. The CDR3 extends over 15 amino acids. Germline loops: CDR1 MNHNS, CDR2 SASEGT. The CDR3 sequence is CASSEAGRHTGELFF. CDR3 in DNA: TGTGCCAGCAGTGAAGCGGGCAGACACACCGGGGAGCTGTTTTTT.

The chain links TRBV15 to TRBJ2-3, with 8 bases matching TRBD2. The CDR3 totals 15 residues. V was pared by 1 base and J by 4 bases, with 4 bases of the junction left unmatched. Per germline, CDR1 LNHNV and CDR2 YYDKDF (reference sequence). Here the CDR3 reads CATSRAGGVADTQYF. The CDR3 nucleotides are TGTGCCACCAGCAGAGCGGGGGGGGTCGCAGATACGCAGTATTTT. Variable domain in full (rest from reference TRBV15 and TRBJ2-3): DAMVIQNPRYQVTQFGKPVTLSCSQTLNHNVMYWYQQKSSQAPKLLFHYYDKDFNNEADTPDNFQSRRPNTSFCFLDIRSPGLGDTAMYLCATSRAGGVADTQYFGPGTRLTVL.

This CDR3 is CASSYSRARVSPLHF. The CDR3 nucleotides are TGTGCCAGCAGTTACTCCCGCGCGCGAGTTTCACCCCTCCACTTT. The gene calls are TRBV6-5 and TRBJ1-6, with unresolved D. This CDR3 has 15 residues. V lost 0 bases to trimming and J lost 9 bases, with 12 bases between them. Germline-derived CDR1 and CDR2 are MNHEY and SVGAGI.

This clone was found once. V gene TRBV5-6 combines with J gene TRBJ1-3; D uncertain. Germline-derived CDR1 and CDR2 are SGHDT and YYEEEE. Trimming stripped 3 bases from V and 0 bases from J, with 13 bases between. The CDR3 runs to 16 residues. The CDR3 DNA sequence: TGTGCCAGCAGCTCAGCACTAAGATTCTCTGGAAACACCATATATTTT. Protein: CASSSALRFSGNTIYF.

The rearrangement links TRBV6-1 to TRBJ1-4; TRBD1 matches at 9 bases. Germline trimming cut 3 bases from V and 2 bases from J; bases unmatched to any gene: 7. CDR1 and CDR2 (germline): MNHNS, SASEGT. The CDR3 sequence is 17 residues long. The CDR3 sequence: CASSEGQGWHTNEKLFF. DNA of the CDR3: TGTGCCAGCAGTGAGGGACAGGGATGGCACACTAATGAAAAACTGTTTTTT.

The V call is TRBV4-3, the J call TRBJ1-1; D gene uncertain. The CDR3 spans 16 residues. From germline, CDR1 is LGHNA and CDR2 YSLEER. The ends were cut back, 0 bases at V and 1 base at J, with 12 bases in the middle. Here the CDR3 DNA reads TGCGCCAGCAGCCAAGATAGCAGCCGGTCGAACACTGAAGCTTTCTTT. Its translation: CASSQDSSRSNTEAFF.

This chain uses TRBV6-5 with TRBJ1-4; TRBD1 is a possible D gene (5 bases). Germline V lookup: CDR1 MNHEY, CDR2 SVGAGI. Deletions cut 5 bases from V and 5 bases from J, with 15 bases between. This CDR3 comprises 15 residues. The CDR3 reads CASSRNRGLNEKLFF. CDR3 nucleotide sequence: TGTGCCAGCAGTAGAAATAGGGGACTAAATGAAAAACTGTTTTTT.

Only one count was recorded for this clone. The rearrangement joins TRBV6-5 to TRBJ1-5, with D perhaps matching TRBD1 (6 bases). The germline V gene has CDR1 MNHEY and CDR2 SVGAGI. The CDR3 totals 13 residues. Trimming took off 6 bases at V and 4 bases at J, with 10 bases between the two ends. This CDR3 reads CASSPTGNQPQHF. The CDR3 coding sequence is TGTGCCAGCAGCCCGACAGGAAATCAGCCCCAGCATTTT.